This T cell receptor beta chain was recovered during a study of T cell responses to AZD1222 COVID-19 vaccine. Study results and caveats: Spike as a whole was targeted by vaccine-associated CD4 TCRs, dominant at 160-218 and 743-854. White British ancestry dominated among donors, who included more females, and clonal diversity was possibly underestimated.

Analysis merged second doses at about 4 or about 12 weeks. Remarks on this clone: What it binds is unknown.

This table comes from immunoSEQ multiplex PCR, and its TCRdb copy is limited to in-frame clones, with some not included. Of some 120,000 clones in the sample, about 79% were seen once. This CDR3 comprises 16 residues. Germline CDR1 and CDR2: SGHTA and FQGNSA. V was trimmed by 1 base and J by 5 bases, leaving 17 bases between them. The clonotype originates from an adult who received the AZD1222 COVID-19 vaccine. The J gene is TRBJ2-5, the V gene TRBV7-2; D remains unclear. Here the sequenced sample was peripheral blood, taken 28 days after the second AZD1222 dose. CDR3 in amino acids: CASSLEEAFGWETQYF. The CDR3 coding sequence is TGTGCCAGCAGCTTAGAAGAGGCTTTCGGATGGGAGACCCAGTACTTC.